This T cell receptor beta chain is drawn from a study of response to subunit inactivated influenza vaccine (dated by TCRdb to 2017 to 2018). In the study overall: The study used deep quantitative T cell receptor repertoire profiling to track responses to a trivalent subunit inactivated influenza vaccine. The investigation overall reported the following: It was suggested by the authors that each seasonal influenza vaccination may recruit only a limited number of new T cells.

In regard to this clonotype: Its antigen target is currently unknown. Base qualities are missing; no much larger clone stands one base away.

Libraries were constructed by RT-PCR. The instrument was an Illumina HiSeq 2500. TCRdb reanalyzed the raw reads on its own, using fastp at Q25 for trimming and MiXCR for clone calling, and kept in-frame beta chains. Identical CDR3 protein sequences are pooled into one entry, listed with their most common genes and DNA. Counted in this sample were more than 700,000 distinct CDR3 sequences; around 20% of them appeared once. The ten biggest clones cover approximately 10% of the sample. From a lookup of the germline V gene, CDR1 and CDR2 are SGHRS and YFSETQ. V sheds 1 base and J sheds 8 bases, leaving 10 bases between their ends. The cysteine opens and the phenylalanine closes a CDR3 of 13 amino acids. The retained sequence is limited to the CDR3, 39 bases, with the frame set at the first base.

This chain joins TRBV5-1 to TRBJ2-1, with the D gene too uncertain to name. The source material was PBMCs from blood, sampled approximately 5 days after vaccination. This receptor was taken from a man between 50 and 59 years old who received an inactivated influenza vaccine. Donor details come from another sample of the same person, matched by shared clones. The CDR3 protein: CASSLSVIDEQFF. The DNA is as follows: TGCGCCAGCAGCTTGTCCGTCATCGATGAGCAGTTCTTC.